This TCR beta chain was found in a study of early T cells in non-severe SARS-CoV-2 infection. Study-level background: From unsorted whole blood, bulk RNA was sequenced, and the chains remained unpaired. General study results and limits: A preference for anti-spike CD8 responses marked VDJdb matching, which missed private and CD4 specificities.

This CDR3 region has 13 residues. The germline V gene has CDR1 SGHTA and CDR2 FQGNSA. V shed 3 bases and J shed 5 bases, with 10 bases lying between them. Individually, cDNA molecules had unique molecular identifiers attached to them. MiXCR was run by TCRdb on the 5' RACE reads, yielding one entry per CDR3 protein. The sample shows roughly 65,000 distinct CDR3 sequences, about a tenth of them seen only once. Only a few counts were recorded for this clonotype. The antigen is undetermined. The specimen was whole blood. This receptor was obtained from an adult who was a healthcare worker with PCR-confirmed SARS-CoV-2 infection or an uninfected control (not recorded which). The V call is TRBV7-2, the J call TRBJ2-5; D remains ambiguous. In nucleotides, the CDR3 is TGTGCCAGCAGCTTTAGGGTTGGTGAGACCCAGTACTTC. Protein sequence: CASSFRVGETQYF.